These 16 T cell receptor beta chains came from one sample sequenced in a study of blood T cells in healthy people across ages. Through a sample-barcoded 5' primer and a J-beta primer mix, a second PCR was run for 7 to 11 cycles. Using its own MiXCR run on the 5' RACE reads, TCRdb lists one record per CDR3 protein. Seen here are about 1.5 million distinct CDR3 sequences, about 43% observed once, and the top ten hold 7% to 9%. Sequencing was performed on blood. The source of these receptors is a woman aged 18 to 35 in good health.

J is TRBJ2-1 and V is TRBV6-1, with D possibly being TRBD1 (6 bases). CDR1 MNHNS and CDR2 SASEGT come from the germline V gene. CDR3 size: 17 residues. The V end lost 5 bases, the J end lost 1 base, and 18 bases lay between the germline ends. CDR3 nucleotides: TGTGCCAGCAGTCCCCTAACCAGGGGCCGATCCTACAATGAGCAGTTCTTC. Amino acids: CASSPLTRGRSYNEQFF.

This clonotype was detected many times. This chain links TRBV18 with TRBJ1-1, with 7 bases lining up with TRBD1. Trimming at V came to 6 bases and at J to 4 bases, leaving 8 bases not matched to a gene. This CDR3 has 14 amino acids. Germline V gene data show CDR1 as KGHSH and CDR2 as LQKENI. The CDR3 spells CASSPYRGPTEAFF. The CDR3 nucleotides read TGTGCCAGCTCTCCCTACAGGGGCCCCACTGAAGCTTTCTTT.

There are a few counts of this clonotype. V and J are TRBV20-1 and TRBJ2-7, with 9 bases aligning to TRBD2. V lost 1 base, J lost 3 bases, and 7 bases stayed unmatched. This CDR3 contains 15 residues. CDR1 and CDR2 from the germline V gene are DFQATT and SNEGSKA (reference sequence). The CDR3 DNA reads TGCAGTGCTAGAGGGACGACTAGCGGATTCTACGAGCAGTACTTC. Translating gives CSARGTTSGFYEQYF.

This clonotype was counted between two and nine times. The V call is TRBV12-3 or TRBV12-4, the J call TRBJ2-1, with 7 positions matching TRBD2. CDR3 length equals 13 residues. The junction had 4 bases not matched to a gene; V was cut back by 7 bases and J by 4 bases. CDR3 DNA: TGTGCCAGCACACGCGGGGGTTACAATGAGCAGTTCTTC. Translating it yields CASTRGGYNEQFF.

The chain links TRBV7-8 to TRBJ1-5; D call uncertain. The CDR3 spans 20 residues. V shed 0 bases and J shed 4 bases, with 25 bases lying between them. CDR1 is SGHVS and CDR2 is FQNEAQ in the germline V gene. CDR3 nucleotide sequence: TGTGCCAGCAGCTTAGCGCTTTCGGGCAACGTAAAGAGCCGTAATCAGCCCCAGCATTTT. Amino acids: CASSLALSGNVKSRNQPQHF.

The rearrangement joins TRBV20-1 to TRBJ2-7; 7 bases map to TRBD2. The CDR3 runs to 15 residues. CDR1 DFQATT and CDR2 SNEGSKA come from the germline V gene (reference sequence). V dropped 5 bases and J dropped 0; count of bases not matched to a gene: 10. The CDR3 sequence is CSAVPGRAISYEQYF. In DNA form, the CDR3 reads TGCAGTGCTGTCCCAGGGAGGGCCATCTCCTACGAGCAGTACTTC.

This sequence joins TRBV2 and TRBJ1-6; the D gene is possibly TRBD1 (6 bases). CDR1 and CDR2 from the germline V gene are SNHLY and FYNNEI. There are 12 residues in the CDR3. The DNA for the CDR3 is TGTGGGATCCGGACAGCAAATTCACCCCTCCACTTT. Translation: CGIRTANSPLHF.

CDR3 in DNA: TGTGCCAGCATTGCCTTGGGAAATGTTCCGGATACGCAGTATTTT. It encodes CASIALGNVPDTQYF. This chain links TRBV6-1 with TRBJ2-3; D uncertain. Trimming cost V 7 bases and J 6 bases, with 20 bases left between them. CDR1 and CDR2 (germline): MNHNS, SASEGT. This CDR3 region has 15 residues.

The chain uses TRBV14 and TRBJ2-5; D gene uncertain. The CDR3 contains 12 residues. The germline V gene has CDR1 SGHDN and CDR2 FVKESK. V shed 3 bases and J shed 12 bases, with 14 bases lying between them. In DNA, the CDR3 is TGTGCCAGCAGCCAGAGCCTAAGACCAGAGTACTTC. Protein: CASSQSLRPEYF.

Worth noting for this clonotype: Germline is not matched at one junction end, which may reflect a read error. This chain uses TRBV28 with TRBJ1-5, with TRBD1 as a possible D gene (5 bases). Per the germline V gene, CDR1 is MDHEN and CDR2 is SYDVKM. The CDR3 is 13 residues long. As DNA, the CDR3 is TGTACCAGCGGATTCAGGGCGGGTCAGCCCCAGCATTTT. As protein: CTSGFRAGQPQHF.

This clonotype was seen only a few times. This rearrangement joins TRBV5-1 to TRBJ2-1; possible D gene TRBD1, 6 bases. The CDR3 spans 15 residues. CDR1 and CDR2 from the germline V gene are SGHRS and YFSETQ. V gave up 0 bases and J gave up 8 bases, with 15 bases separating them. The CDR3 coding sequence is TGCGCCAGCAGCTTGGCCGGGACACAGGTCTATGAGCAGTTCTTC. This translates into CASSLAGTQVYEQFF.

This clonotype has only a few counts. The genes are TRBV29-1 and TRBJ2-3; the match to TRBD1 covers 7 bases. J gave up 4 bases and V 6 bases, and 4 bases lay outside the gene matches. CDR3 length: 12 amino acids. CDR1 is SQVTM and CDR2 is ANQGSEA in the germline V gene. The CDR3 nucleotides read TGCAGCGTCCGCGACAGGGCAGATACGCAGTATTTT. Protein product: CSVRDRADTQYF.

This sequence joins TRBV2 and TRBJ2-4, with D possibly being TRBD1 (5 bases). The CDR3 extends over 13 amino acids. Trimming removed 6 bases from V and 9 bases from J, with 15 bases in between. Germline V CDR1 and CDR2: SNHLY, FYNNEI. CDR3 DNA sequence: TGTGCCAGCAGAGGGCAGGGCAGAGGCATTCAGTACTTC. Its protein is CASRGQGRGIQYF.

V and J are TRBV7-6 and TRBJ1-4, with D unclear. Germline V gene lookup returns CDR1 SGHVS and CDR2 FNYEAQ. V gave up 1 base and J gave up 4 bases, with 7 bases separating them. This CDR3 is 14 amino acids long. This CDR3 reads CASSLVEVNEKLFF. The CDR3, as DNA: TGTGCCAGCAGCTTAGTGGAGGTTAATGAAAAACTGTTTTTT.

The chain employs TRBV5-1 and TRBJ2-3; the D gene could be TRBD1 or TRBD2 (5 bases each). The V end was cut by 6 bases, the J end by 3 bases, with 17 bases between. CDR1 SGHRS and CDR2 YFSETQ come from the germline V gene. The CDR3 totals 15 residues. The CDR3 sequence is CASTPSGLMTDTQYF. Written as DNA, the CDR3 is TGCGCCAGCACCCCGTCGGGGCTAATGACAGATACGCAGTATTTT.

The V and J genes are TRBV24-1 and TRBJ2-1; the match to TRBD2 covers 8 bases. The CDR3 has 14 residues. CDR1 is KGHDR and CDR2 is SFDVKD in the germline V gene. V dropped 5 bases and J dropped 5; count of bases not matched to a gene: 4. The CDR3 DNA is TGTGCCACCAGTGGCTCTAGCGGGCACAATGAGCAGTTCTTC. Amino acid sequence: CATSGSSGHNEQFF.